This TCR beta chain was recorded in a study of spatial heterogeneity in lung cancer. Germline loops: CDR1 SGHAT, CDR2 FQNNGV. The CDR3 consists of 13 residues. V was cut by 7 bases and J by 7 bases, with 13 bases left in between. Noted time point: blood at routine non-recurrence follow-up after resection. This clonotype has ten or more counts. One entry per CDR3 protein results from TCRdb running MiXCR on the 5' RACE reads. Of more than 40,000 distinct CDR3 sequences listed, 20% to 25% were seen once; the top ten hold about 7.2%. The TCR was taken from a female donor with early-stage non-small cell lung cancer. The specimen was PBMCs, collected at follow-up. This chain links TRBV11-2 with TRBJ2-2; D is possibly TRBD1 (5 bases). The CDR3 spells CASKGSRDGELFF. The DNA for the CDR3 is TGTGCCAGCAAGGGTAGCAGGGACGGGGAGCTGTTTTTT. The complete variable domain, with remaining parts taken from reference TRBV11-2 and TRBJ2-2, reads EAGVAQSPRYKIIEKRQSVAFWCNPISGHATLYWYQQILGQGPKLLIQFQNNGVVDDSQLPKDRFSAERLKGVDSTLKIQPAKLEDSAVYLCASKGSRDGELFFGEGSRLTVL.